In this sample, the clone carrying this T cell receptor beta chain turned up once. The data stem from a study of blood T cell repertoires in COVID-19. Study-wide context: The United States, Italy and Spain supplied acute and convalescent COVID-19 samples. T cells, B-cell-depleted T cells, or PBMCs provided the cDNA or gDNA that served as material.

Those enrolled in Seattle joined during active infection and were followed longitudinally afterward. The CDR3 is 14 amino acids. The V gene end was trimmed by 6 bases and the J gene end by 3 bases; junction bases not matched to a gene: 6. CDR1 is MNHEY, CDR2 SMNVEV, per germline (reference sequence). Here immunoSEQ multiplex PCR was the method, and the copy in TCRdb shows in-frame clones only, minus some. The sample includes approximately 300,000 clones, 80% to 95% of them seen just once. Sequencing was performed on peripheral blood. The origin of this receptor is a woman aged 25 to 39 with COVID-19, enrolled during active disease. This chain links TRBV27 with TRBJ2-7, with 9 bases aligning to TRBD1. The CDR3 reads CASSSLGQGYEQYF. In nucleotides, the CDR3 is TGTGCCAGCAGCTCTCTGGGACAGGGCTACGAGCAGTACTTC.